The 5 T cell receptor beta chains reported below all come from one sample, sequenced in a study of T cell repertoires in cytomegalovirus infection. TCRdb redid the calling of the reads with MiXCR, one entry per CDR3 protein. The sample lists roughly 230,000 distinct CDR3 sequences, approximately 15% occurring once. Sequenced sample: CD8+ T cells from PBMCs. These receptors were collected from a human donor in good health (CMV status not recorded). Some clones in this sample may be carry-over from other donors' samples.

This chain links TRBV7-9 with TRBJ1-6, with TRBD1 identical over 8 bases. The V segment lost 11 bases and the J segment 8 bases; nucleotides outside the gene matches: 8. The germline gives CDR1 SEHNR, CDR2 FQNEAQ (reference sequence). The CDR3 sequence is 13 residues long. CDR3 amino acids: CAGAGGFDSPLHF. DNA of the CDR3: TGTGCCGGGGCAGGGGGCTTTGATTCACCCCTCCACTTT.

This clonotype was counted ten times or more. The V and J genes are TRBV12-3 or TRBV12-4 and TRBJ1-5; 10 bases are shared with TRBD1. Trimming took 10 bases from V and 5 from J; bases not matched to a gene: 5. This CDR3 comprises 13 residues. The CDR3 DNA reads TGTGCCACCGGGACAGGGGAATATCAGCCCCAGCATTTT. This encodes CATGTGEYQPQHF.

This clonotype has at least ten counts. The chain recombines TRBV27 with TRBJ1-1; perhaps TRBD1 as D (6 bases). Trimming took off 3 bases at V and 3 bases at J, with 11 bases between the two ends. CDR1 MNHEY and CDR2 SMNVEV come from the germline V gene (reference sequence). CDR3 length: 14 amino acids. The CDR3 region has the DNA TGTGCCAGCAGTTTCTCCAACAGGGACACTGAAGCTTTCTTT. It is translated as CASSFSNRDTEAFF.

This clonotype was observed a few times. The chain employs TRBV14 and TRBJ2-7, with TRBD1 matching over 7 bases. CDR3 length: 15 residues. The V segment lost 6 bases and the J segment 2 bases; nucleotides outside the gene matches: 10. Per germline, CDR1 SGHDN and CDR2 FVKESK. The CDR3 DNA is TGTGCCAGCAGACTCCGGGACAGCATCACCTACGAGCAGTACTTC. It codes for CASRLRDSITYEQYF. Full variable domain (missing parts from reference TRBV14 and TRBJ2-7): EAGVTQFPSHSVIEKGQTVTLRCDPISGHDNLYWYRRVMGKEIKFLLHFVKESKQDESGMPNNRFLAERTGGTYSTLKVQPAELEDSGVYFCASRLRDSITYEQYFGPGTRLTVT.

This clonotype was seen a few times. The chain recombines TRBV5-1 with TRBJ1-1; 7 bases match TRBD1. Germline V CDR1 and CDR2: SGHRS, YFSETQ. Trimming at V came to 3 bases and at J to 2 bases, leaving 13 bases not matched to a gene. The CDR3 sequence is 17 residues long. The CDR3 here is CASSSTGLGQINTEAFF. The DNA for the CDR3 is TGCGCCAGCAGCTCTACGGGTCTGGGACAGATAAACACTGAAGCTTTCTTT. The variable domain in full, completed from reference TRBV5-1 and TRBJ1-1, reads KAGVTQTPRYLIKTRGQQVTLSCSPISGHRSVSWYQQTPGQGLQFLFEYFSETQRNKGNFPGRFSGRQFSNSRSEMNVSTLELGDSALYLCASSSTGLGQINTEAFFGQGTRLTVV.